This TCR beta chain came from a study of beta chain features in type 1 diabetes. Study-wide results and limits: Naive, central memory and Treg TCRB repertoires appeared more alike in patients than in healthy donors. Moderate but significant shortening of TCRB CDR3s was recorded in all four CD4+ subsets from Type 1 diabetes patients. The question left open here concerned HLA type influencing TCRB rearrangement.

Per germline, CDR1 MGHDK and CDR2 SYGVNS. The CDR3 runs to 13 residues. Unmatched junction bases numbered 3, after V lost 7 bases and J lost 3 bases. All of the isolated RNA was reverse transcribed, so expressed TCRB transcripts were sequenced. Approximately 4 million reads on average were seen across naive, central memory and regulatory T cell samples. Using immunoSEQ multiplex PCR, the repertoire was profiled, and TCRdb retains in-frame clones only, with some absent. The sample has about 360,000 clones, roughly 12% seen once. A remark on this clone: Its antigen is currently unknown.

The TCR was taken from a man younger than 35 in good health. This rearrangement joins TRBV25-1 to TRBJ2-7; the match to TRBD1 covers 10 bases. Source material: naive CD4+ T cells from blood. The CDR3 is CASIGQGGYEQYF. The CDR3 DNA sequence: TGTGCCAGCATTGGACAGGGGGGCTACGAGCAGTACTTC.